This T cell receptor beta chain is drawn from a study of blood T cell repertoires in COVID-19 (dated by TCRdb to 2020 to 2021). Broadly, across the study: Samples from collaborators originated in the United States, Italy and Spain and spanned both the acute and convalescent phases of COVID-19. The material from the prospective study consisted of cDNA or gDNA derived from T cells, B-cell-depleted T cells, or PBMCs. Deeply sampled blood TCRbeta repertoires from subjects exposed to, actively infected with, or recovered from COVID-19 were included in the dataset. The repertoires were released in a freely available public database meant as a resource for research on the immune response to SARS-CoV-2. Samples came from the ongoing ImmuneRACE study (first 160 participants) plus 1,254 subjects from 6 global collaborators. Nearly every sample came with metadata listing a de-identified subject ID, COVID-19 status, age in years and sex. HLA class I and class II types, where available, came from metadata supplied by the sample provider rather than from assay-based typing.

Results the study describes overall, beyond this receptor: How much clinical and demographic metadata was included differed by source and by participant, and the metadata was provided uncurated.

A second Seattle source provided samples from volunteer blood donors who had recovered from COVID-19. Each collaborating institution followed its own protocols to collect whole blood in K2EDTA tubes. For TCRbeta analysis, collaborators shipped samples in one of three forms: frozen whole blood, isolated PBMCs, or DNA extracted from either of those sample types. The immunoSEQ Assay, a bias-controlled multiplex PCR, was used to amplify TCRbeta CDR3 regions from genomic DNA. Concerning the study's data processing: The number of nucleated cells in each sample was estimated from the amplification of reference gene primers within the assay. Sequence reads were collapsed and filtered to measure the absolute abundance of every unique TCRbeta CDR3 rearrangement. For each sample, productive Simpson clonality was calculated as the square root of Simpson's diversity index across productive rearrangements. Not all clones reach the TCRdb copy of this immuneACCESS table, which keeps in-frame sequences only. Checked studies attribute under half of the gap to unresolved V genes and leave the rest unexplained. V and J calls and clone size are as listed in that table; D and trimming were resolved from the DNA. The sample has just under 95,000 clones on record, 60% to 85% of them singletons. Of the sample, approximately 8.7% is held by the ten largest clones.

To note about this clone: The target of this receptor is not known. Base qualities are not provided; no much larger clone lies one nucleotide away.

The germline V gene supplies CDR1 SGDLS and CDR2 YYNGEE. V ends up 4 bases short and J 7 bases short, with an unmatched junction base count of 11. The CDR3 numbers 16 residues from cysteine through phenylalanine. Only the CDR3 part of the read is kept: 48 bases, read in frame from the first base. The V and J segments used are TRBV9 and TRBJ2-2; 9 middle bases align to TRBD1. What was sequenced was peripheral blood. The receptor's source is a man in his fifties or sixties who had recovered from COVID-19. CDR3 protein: CASSSTQGQGNGELFF. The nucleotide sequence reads TGTGCCAGCAGCTCCACCCAGGGACAGGGAAACGGGGAGCTGTTTTTT. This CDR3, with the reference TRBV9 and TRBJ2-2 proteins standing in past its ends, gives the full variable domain DSGVTQTPKHLITATGQRVTLRCSPRSGDLSVYWYQQSLDQGLQFLIQYYNGEERAKGNILERFSAQQFPDLHSELNLSSLELGDSALYFCASSSTQGQGNGELFFGEGSRLTVL.